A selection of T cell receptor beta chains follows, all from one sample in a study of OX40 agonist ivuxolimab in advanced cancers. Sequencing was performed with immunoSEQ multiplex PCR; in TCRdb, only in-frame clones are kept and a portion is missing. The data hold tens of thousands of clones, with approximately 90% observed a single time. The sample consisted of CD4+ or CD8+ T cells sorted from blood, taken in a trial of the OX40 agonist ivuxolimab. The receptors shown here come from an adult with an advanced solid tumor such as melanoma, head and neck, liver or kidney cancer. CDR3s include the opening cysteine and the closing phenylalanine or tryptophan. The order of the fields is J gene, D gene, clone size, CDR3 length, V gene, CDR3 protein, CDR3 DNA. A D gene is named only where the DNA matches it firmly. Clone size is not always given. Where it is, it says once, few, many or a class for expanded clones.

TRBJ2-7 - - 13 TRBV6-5 CASSYSGEGEQYF TGTGCCAGCAGTTATTCAGGGGAGGGCGAGCAGTACTTC
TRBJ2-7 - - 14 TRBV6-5 CASSYGGVGYEQYF TGTGCCAGCAGTTACGGCGGGGTCGGTTACGAGCAGTACTTC
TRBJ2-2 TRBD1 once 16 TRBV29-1 CSVEGRAGGNTGELFF TGCAGCGTTGAAGGCCGTGCAGGGGGGAACACCGGGGAGCTGTTTTTT
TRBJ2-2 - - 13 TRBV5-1 CASSLGGTGELFF TGCGCCAGCAGCTTGGGAGGAACCGGGGAGCTGTTTTTT
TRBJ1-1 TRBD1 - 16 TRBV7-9 CASSLGQGEVDPGAFF TGTGCCAGCAGCTTAGGACAGGGGGAAGTTGATCCGGGAGCTTTCTTT
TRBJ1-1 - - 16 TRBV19 CASSISSRGLNTEAFF TGTGCCAGTAGTATATCTAGTAGGGGTCTGAACACTGAAGCTTTCTTT
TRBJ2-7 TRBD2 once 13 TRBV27 CASKAGGSYEQYF TGTGCCAGCAAAGCGGGAGGGTCCTACGAGCAGTACTTC
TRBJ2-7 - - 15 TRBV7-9 CASSSIEVSSYEQYF TGTGCCAGCAGCTCGATTGAGGTTAGCTCCTACGAGCAGTACTTC
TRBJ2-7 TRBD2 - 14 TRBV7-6 CASSAGLAGDEQYF TGTGCCAGCAGCGCCGGACTAGCGGGAGACGAGCAGTACTTC
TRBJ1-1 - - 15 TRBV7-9 CASSLTAEENTEAFF TGTGCCAGCAGCTTAACGGCGGAAGAGAACACTGAAGCTTTCTTT
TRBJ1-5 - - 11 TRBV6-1 CASGGLSAQHF TGTGCCAGCGGGGGGCTCTCAGCCCAGCATTTT
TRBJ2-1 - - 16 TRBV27 CASSLSVDPVNGEQFF TGTGCCAGCAGTTTATCGGTGGACCCTGTAAACGGTGAGCAGTTCTTC
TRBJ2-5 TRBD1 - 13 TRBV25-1 CASSPGQQETQYF TGTGCCAGCAGTCCGGGACAGCAAGAGACCCAGTACTTC
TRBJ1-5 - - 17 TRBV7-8 CASSLAGATGGNQPQHF TGTGCCAGCAGCTTAGCTGGGGCCACTGGGGGTAATCAGCCCCAGCATTTT
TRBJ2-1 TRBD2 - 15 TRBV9 CASRDEREGYNEQFF TGTGCCAGCAGAGACGAGCGGGAGGGTTACAATGAGCAGTTCTTC
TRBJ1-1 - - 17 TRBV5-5 CASSLKYEGMGNTEAFF TGTGCCAGCAGCCTAAAATATGAGGGGATGGGGAACACTGAAGCTTTCTTT
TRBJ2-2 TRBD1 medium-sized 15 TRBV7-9 CASTSDRGRRGELFF TGTGCCAGCACCTCTGACAGGGGGCGTAGAGGGGAGCTGTTTTTT
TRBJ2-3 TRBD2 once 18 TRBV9 CASSVEAVVAGTTDTQYF TGTGCCAGCAGCGTAGAGGCGGTGGTAGCGGGGACCACAGATACGCAGTATTTT
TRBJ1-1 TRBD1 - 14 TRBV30 CAWRGEGTGDQAFF TGTGCCTGGAGAGGGGAGGGGACAGGTGATCAAGCTTTCTTT
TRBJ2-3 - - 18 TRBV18 CASSPSGWGAPSTDTQYF TGTGCCAGCTCACCATCCGGCTGGGGCGCGCCTAGCACAGATACGCAGTATTTT
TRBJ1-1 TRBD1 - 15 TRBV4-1 CASSQTTGRNTEAFF TGCGCCAGCAGCCAAACGACAGGGAGGAACACTGAAGCTTTCTTT
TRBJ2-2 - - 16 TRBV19 CASSSALGEVAGELFF TGTGCCAGTAGTTCCGCTCTGGGGGAGGTGGCCGGGGAGCTGTTTTTT
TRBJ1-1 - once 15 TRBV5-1 CASSLVGQANTEAFF TGCGCCAGCAGCTTGGTTGGCCAAGCGAACACTGAAGCTTTCTTT
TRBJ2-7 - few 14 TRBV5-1 CASSLRWGSYEQYF TGCGCCAGCAGCTTACGGTGGGGGTCCTACGAGCAGTACTTC
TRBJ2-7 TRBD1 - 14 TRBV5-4 CASSLGTGAYEQYF TGTGCCAGCAGCTTGGGCACAGGGGCCTACGAGCAGTACTTC
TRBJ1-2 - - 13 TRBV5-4 CASSLGGTYGYTF TGTGCCAGCAGCTTGGGGGGAACCTATGGCTACACCTTC
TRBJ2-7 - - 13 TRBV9 CASSGQLSYEQYF TGTGCCAGCAGTGGGCAGCTTTCCTACGAGCAGTACTTC
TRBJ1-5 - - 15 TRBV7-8 CASSLAGDSNQPQHF TGTGCCAGCAGCTTAGCTGGGGATAGCAATCAGCCCCAGCATTTT
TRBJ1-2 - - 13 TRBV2 CASSEVPGTGYTF TGTGCCAGCAGTGAAGTCCCCGGGACTGGCTACACCTTC
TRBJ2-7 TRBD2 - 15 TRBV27 CASSFMTSENYEQYF TGTGCCAGCAGTTTCATGACTAGCGAAAACTACGAGCAGTACTTC
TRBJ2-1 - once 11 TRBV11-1 CASSLDNEQFF TGTGCCAGCAGCTTAGACAATGAGCAGTTCTTC
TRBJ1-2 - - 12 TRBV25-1 CATDGDVYGYTF TGTGCCACGGACGGGGACGTCTATGGCTACACCTTC
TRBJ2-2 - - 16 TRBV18 CASSQQEILNTGELFF TGTGCCAGCTCGCAACAGGAGATACTTAACACCGGGGAGCTGTTTTTT
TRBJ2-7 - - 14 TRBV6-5 CASSYSGGVDEQYF TGTGCCAGCAGTTACTCAGGAGGTGTGGACGAGCAGTACTTC
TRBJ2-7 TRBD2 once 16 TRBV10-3 CAIRAPGTSGPLEQYF TGTGCCATCAGGGCCCCCGGGACTAGCGGGCCTCTCGAGCAGTACTTC
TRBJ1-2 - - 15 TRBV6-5 CASSYSIGGSYGYTF TGTGCCAGCAGTTACTCGATAGGTGGGAGCTATGGCTACACCTTC
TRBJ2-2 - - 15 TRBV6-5 CASSSRGGFGGELFF TGTGCCAGCAGTTCCCGTGGGGGTTTTGGCGGGGAGCTGTTTTTT
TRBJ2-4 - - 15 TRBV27 CASSSLPGQKNIQYF TGTGCCAGCAGTTCCCTCCCGGGCCAGAAAAACATTCAGTACTTC
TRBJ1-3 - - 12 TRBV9 CASSIQGNTIYF TGTGCCAGCAGCATCCAAGGAAACACCATATATTTT
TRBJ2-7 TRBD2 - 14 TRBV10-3 CAISESSSGYEQYF TGTGCCATCAGTGAGTCGTCTAGCGGCTACGAGCAGTACTTC
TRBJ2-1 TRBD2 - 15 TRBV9 CASSPSGGAYNEQFF TGTGCCAGCAGCCCAAGCGGGGGGGCTTACAATGAGCAGTTCTTC